Here is one T cell receptor beta chain with its context. This sample stems from a study of blood T cell repertoires in COVID-19. Study-wide context: Donors in the United States, Italy and Spain gave samples during acute or convalescent COVID-19.

The authors' processing: Counts of nucleated cells, estimated from reference gene primer amplification, were obtained. The assay was immunoSEQ multiplex PCR, and TCRdb's table has in-frame clones only and misses some. That table is the source of V, J and clone size, and D and trimming were worked out from the DNA. The profile covers some 50,000 clones, with around 82% appearing a single time and roughly 8% taken by the ten largest. The sequenced material came from peripheral blood. This TCR was sampled from a woman older than 75 with acute or convalescent COVID-19.

CDR3 residues: CASSLTGDAYEQYF. The CDR3 region has the DNA TGCGCCAGCAGCCTGACAGGGGACGCCTACGAGCAGTACTTC. The chain carries TRBV5-1 and TRBJ2-7, with 8 positions matching TRBD1. Germline V gene data show CDR1 as SGHRS and CDR2 as YFSETQ. V was pared by 4 bases and J by 2 bases, with 5 bases of the junction left unmatched. This CDR3 has 14 residues.